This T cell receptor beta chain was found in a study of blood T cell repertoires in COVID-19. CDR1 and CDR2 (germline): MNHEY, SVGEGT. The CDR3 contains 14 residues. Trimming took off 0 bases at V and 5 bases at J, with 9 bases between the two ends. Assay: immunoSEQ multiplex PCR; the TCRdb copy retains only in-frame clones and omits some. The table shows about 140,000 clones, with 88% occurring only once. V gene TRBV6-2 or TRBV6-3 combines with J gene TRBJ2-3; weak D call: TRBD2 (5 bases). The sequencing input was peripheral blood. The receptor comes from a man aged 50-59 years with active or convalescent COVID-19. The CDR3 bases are TGTGCCAGCAGTTACTCGGTAGGAGGAGATACGCAGTATTTT. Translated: CASSYSVGGDTQYF.